A selection of T cell receptor beta chains follows, all from one sample in a study of T cell responses to AZD1222 COVID-19 vaccine. The repertoire was sequenced with immunoSEQ multiplex PCR; TCRdb's copy has only in-frame clones and lacks some. The sample has over 45,000 clones; about 89% are singletons. The specimen was peripheral blood, collected 28 days after the second AZD1222 dose. All receptors come from an adult who received the AZD1222 COVID-19 vaccine. The conserved cysteine and the conserved F or W are not part of the CDR3 here.

j_call v_call cdr3_aa
TRBJ1-4 TRBV2 ASSEQTGGEKLF
TRBJ1-5 TRBV29-1 SVGSPYQPQH
TRBJ2-1 TRBV7-2 ASSFSSGSYEQF
TRBJ1-5 TRBV28 ASSLGRSGQPQH
TRBJ2-2 TRBV19 ASSIDPRTGELF
TRBJ2-3 TRBV10-3 AIKTSGGTDTQY
TRBJ2-7 TRBV5-1 ASSPLTGGLASYEQY
TRBJ1-3 TRBV2 ASSEEAPSSGNTIY
TRBJ2-7 TRBV6-2/TRBV6-3 ASSFDRGIQSYEQY
TRBJ2-7 TRBV6-5 ASSSRTSGSYEQY
TRBJ2-2 TRBV14 ASSRFTRGRAGELF
TRBJ2-3 TRBV28 ASSTNRADTQY
TRBJ1-4 TRBV9 ASSVSTGSNEKLF
TRBJ2-7 TRBV18 ASSPGQVLGQY
TRBJ2-5 TRBV25-1 ASSDQTALTQY
TRBJ2-1 TRBV28 ASSLLAGGPHEQF
TRBJ1-5 TRBV18 ASSGTGYQPQH
TRBJ2-5 TRBV14 ASSQLRTVAAQY
TRBJ1-2 TRBV6-5 ASSYKRGRHNYGYT
TRBJ2-1 TRBV28 ASSFYLAGVVEQF
TRBJ1-4 TRBV27 ASSLSAYRASNEKLF
TRBJ2-7 TRBV5-6 ASSLPSTGGGDEQY
TRBJ1-4 TRBV9 ASSGQGGPTNEKLF
TRBJ2-5 TRBV29-1 SVDMGSEETQY
TRBJ2-3 TRBV9 ASSPESDTQY
TRBJ2-3 TRBV9 ASSVTSTDTQY
TRBJ2-7 TRBV21-1 ASSDPAPGQQY
TRBJ2-7 TRBV12-3/TRBV12-4 ASILSPSYEQY
TRBJ2-7 TRBV6-6 ASSPPRGTTHEQY
TRBJ1-4 TRBV29-1 SVERNEKLF
TRBJ2-7 TRBV19 ASSTGQTYEQY
TRBJ2-1 TRBV27 ASSLGRGGRNEQF
TRBJ1-2 TRBV2 ASSDLLGRAGEGYT
TRBJ1-5 TRBV4-2 ASSQEWSPNQPQH
TRBJ1-1 TRBV9 ASSVETAMNTEAF
TRBJ2-5 TRBV24-1 ATSDRGLAGEETQY
TRBJ1-2 TRBV6-5 ASSYSTGGYGYT
TRBJ2-5 TRBV5-1 ASSLDGSGAETQY
TRBJ2-7 TRBV2 ASSPTDGPYEQY
TRBJ1-4 TRBV2 ATQADEKLF
TRBJ2-5 TRBV19 ASSSGQQETQY
TRBJ1-3 TRBV28 ASSPMDRGRKNTIY
TRBJ1-3 TRBV5-1 ASSLALSGNTIY
TRBJ2-1 TRBV5-8 ASSLASGYNEQF
TRBJ2-7 TRBV13 ASVGGPRHEQY
TRBJ1-5 TRBV5-3 ARSRDPRQGLNQPQH
TRBJ1-4 TRBV6-5 ASRLLTTNEKLF
TRBJ1-6 TRBV7-8 ASSLARQSNSPLH
TRBJ1-1 TRBV28 ASTLGSGAEAF
TRBJ2-2 TRBV10-1 ASSAGVGELF
TRBJ2-3 TRBV5-1 ASSLAPGPPPQTQY
TRBJ2-7 TRBV28 ASSLWTSGVVNRY